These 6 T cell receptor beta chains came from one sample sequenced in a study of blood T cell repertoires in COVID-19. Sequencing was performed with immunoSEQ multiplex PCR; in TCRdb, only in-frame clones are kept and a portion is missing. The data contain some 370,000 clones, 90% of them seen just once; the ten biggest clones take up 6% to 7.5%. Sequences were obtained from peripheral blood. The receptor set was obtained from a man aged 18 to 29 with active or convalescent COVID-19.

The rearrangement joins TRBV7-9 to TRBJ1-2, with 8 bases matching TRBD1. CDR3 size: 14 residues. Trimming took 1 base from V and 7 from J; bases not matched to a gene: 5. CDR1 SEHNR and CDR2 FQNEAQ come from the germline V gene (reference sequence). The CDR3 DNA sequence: TGTGCCAGCAGCTTAGGCAGGGGGCTTGGTGGCTACACCTTC. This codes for CASSLGRGLGGYTF.

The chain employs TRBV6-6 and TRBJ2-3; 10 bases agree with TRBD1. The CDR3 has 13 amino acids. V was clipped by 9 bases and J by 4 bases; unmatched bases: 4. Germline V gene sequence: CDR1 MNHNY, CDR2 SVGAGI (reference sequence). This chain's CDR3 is CARKTGGPDTQYF. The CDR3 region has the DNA TGTGCCAGGAAGACAGGGGGCCCAGATACGCAGTATTTT.

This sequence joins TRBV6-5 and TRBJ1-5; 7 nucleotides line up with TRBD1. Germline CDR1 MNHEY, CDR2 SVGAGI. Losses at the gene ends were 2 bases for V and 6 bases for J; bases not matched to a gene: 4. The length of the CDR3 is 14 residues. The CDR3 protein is CASSYQQGVQPQHF. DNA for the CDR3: TGTGCCAGCAGTTACCAGCAGGGGGTTCAGCCCCAGCATTTT.

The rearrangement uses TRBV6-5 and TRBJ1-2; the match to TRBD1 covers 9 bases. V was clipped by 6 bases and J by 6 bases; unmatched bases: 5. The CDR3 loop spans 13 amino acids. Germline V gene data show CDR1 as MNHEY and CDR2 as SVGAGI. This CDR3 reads CASSRTGDDGYTF. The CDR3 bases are TGTGCCAGCAGCCGGACAGGGGACGATGGCTACACCTTC.

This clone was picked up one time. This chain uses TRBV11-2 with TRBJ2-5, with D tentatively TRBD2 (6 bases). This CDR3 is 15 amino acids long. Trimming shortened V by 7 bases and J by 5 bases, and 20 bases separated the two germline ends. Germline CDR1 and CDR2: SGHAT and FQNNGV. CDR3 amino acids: CASILGSTMGETQYF. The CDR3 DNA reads TGTGCCAGCATCCTCGGGAGTACAATGGGGGAGACCCAGTACTTC. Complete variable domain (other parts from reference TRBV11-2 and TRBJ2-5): EAGVAQSPRYKIIEKRQSVAFWCNPISGHATLYWYQQILGQGPKLLIQFQNNGVVDDSQLPKDRFSAERLKGVDSTLKIQPAKLEDSAVYLCASILGSTMGETQYFGPGTRLLVL.

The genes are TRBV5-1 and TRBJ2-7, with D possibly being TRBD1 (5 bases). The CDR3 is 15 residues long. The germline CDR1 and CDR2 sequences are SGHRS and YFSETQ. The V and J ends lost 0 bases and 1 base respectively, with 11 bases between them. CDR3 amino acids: CASSLVHGASYEQYF. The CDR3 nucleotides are TGCGCCAGCAGCTTGGTTCATGGGGCATCCTACGAGCAGTACTTC.